Following are 28 T cell receptor beta chains from one sample sequenced in a study of shared clonotypes between healthy human individuals. Libraries were prepared by immunoSEQ multiplex PCR; TCRdb keeps only in-frame clonotypes and omits some of them. This table has 2.5 million or so clones, around nine tenths appearing once. The sequenced sample consisted of naive CD4+ T cells sorted from blood. Subset of the sample: CD45RA+ positively selected. These receptors all stem from a man aged 18 to 30 in good health.

This chain uses TRBV12-5 with TRBJ1-1, with 8 positions matching TRBD1. There are 16 residues in the CDR3. Germline V lookup: CDR1 LGHNT, CDR2 FRNRAP. V shed 0 bases, J shed 2 bases, and the junction held 5 bases outside the gene matches. CDR3 amino acids: CASGLVGTGKNTEAFF. The CDR3 DNA reads as TGTGCTAGTGGTTTGGTTGGGACAGGCAAAAACACTGAAGCTTTCTTT.

The V and J genes are TRBV5-1 and TRBJ2-3; D perhaps matches TRBD2 (5 bases). This CDR3 has 17 residues. Trimming removed 4 bases at V and 2 bases at J, with 20 bases between. Germline lookup yields CDR1 SGHRS and CDR2 YFSETQ. This CDR3 reads CASSPTVGVRVTDTQYF. The CDR3 coding sequence is TGCGCCAGCAGCCCAACGGTCGGGGTAAGGGTCACAGATACGCAGTATTTT.

This clone has a single count. The chain uses TRBV6-1 and TRBJ2-7; D gene unclear. This CDR3 region has 13 residues. Germline lookup yields CDR1 MNHNS and CDR2 SASEGT. V was trimmed by 6 bases and J by 0 bases, leaving 9 bases between them. CDR3 sequence (DNA): TGTGCCAGCAGGGAGTCGAGCTCCTACGAGCAGTACTTC. Protein sequence: CASRESSSYEQYF.

This clone was counted once. The rearrangement uses TRBV5-1 and TRBJ2-1; TRBD2 agrees at 11 bases. The germline V gene has CDR1 SGHRS and CDR2 YFSETQ. Trimming at V came to 5 bases and at J to 1 base, leaving 8 bases not matched to a gene. The CDR3 length is 17 residues. CDR3 in DNA: TGCGCCAGCAGGAGAGAGACTAGCGGGACATCCTACAATGAGCAGTTCTTC. Amino acid sequence: CASRRETSGTSYNEQFF.

With regard to this clone: The same CDR3 also results from other DNA sequences found in this sample. The chain employs TRBV7-2 and TRBJ2-5, with no clear D. This CDR3 has 11 residues. V lost 2 bases and J 4 bases, leaving 2 bases between the germline ends. Germline V CDR1 and CDR2: SGHTA, FQGNSA. The CDR3 DNA reads TGTGCCAGCAGCTTAACAGAGACCCAGTACTTC. As protein: CASSLTETQYF.

The chain has TRBV10-3 and TRBJ1-1; no firm D call. V shed 0 bases and J shed 0 bases, with 11 bases lying between them. CDR1 and CDR2 (germline): ENHRY, SYGVKD. The CDR3 is 16 amino acids. The CDR3 region is CAISESNSYMNTEAFF. Written as DNA, the CDR3 is TGTGCCATCAGTGAGTCGAACAGTTATATGAACACTGAAGCTTTCTTT.

CDR3 sequence: CASSHGGQRDYEQYF. The CDR3 DNA is TGTGCCAGCAGCCATGGCGGCCAGCGGGACTACGAGCAGTACTTC. The chain employs TRBV7-2 and TRBJ2-7; 7 bases line up with TRBD2. The ends lost 5 bases at V and 3 bases at J; junction bases unmatched: 10. This CDR3 spans 15 amino acids. Germline lookup yields CDR1 SGHTA and CDR2 FQGNSA.

The chain joins TRBV30 to TRBJ1-3, with TRBD1 as a possible D gene (6 bases). CDR1 GTSNPN and CDR2 SVGIG come from the germline V gene (reference sequence). V lost 2 bases and J lost 4, with 15 bases in between. This CDR3 spans 15 amino acids. The CDR3 nucleotides read TGTGCCTGGAGTTTGGGGGGCGCTGGGGGAAACACCATATATTTT. Protein product: CAWSLGGAGGNTIYF. The full variable domain, completed using reference TRBV30 and TRBJ1-3, is SQTIHQWPATLVQPVGSPLSLECTVEGTSNPNLYWYRQAAGRGLQLLFYSVGIGQISSEVPQNLSASRPQDRQFILSSKKLLLSDSGFYLCAWSLGGAGGNTIYFGEGSWLTVV.

The V gene is TRBV5-1, the J gene TRBJ1-3; the D is unclear. CDR1 is SGHRS, CDR2 YFSETQ, per germline. Trimming removed 2 bases at V and 8 bases at J, with 11 bases between. This CDR3 is built from 13 residues. The CDR3 DNA is TGCGCCAGCAGCTTAAATCTAGTGGACACCATATATTTT. Encoded protein: CASSLNLVDTIYF.

The chain employs TRBV6-1 and TRBJ2-7; 8 nucleotides match TRBD1. The junction had 9 bases not matched to a gene; V was cut back by 2 bases and J by 0 bases. The CDR3 spans 17 residues. Germline V gene data show CDR1 as MNHNS and CDR2 as SASEGT. This CDR3 reads CASSEMGKTGASYEQYF. The CDR3 coding sequence is TGTGCCAGCAGTGAAATGGGGAAGACAGGGGCCTCCTACGAGCAGTACTTC.

This clone was recorded once. The rearrangement uses TRBV10-3 and TRBJ1-2; 7 bases fit TRBD1. This CDR3 contains 13 residues. J was trimmed by 5 bases and V by 2 bases; bases with no gene match: 2. Germline values: CDR1 ENHRY, CDR2 SYGVKD. The CDR3 DNA reads TGTGCCATCAGTGAGGCAGGGGGATATGGCTACACCTTC. Translated, it gives CAISEAGGYGYTF.

The chain employs TRBV6-4 and TRBJ1-6, with no clear D. Germline V gives CDR1 MRHNA, CDR2 SNTAGT. The CDR3 totals 14 residues. The V end lost 4 bases, the J end lost 3 bases, and 7 bases lay between the germline ends. As DNA, the CDR3 is TGTGCCAGCAGTGCTGGAAACTATAATTCACCCCTCCACTTT. Its translation: CASSAGNYNSPLHF.

V usage is TRBV10-1 and J usage is TRBJ2-7; 8 positions agree with TRBD1. CDR1 is WNHNN, CDR2 SYGVQD, per germline (reference sequence). The CDR3 loop spans 16 amino acids. Trimming at V came to 5 bases and at J to 1 base, leaving 10 bases not matched to a gene. The CDR3 nucleotides are TGCGCCAGCAGTTGGGACAGGAGTAGTTCATCCTACGAGCAGTACTTC. Amino acids: CASSWDRSSSSYEQYF.

V usage is TRBV5-1 and J usage is TRBJ2-7; no clear D gene. In germline, CDR1 is SGHRS, CDR2 YFSETQ. The CDR3 is made up of 14 amino acids. Trimming removed 4 bases from V and 0 bases from J, with 11 bases in between. CDR3 loop: CASSKDVLSYEQYF. The CDR3 nucleotides read TGCGCCAGCAGCAAAGATGTCCTCTCCTACGAGCAGTACTTC.

This chain joins TRBV18 and TRBJ2-1; D tentatively fits TRBD1 or TRBD2 (5 bases each). The CDR3 totals 16 residues. With 1 base removed from V and 7 bases from J, the gap between germline ends came to 17 bases. Germline V lookup: CDR1 KGHSH, CDR2 LQKENI. The CDR3 DNA reads as TGTGCCAGCTCACCACTTTCTCCCGGGACCTCGAATGAGCAGTTCTTC. Protein sequence: CASSPLSPGTSNEQFF.

This clone showed up just a few times. The J gene is TRBJ1-2, the V gene TRBV18; 8 bases are a match to TRBD1. The V gene end was trimmed by 2 bases and the J gene end by 2 bases; junction bases not matched to a gene: 7. The germline gives CDR1 KGHSH, CDR2 LQKENI. This CDR3 comprises 16 residues. The CDR3 region is CASSPSTGANNYGYTF. The DNA for the CDR3 is TGTGCCAGCTCACCATCGACAGGGGCTAACAACTATGGCTACACCTTC. The full variable domain, completed using reference TRBV18 and TRBJ1-2, is NAGVMQNPRHLVRRRGQEARLRCSPMKGHSHVYWYRQLPEEGLKFMVYLQKENIIDESGMPKERFSAEFPKEGPSILRIQQVVRGDSAAYFCASSPSTGANNYGYTFGSGTRLTVV.

The chain employs TRBV7-9 and TRBJ1-6; TRBD1 is a possible D gene (5 bases). The germline V gene encodes CDR1 SEHNR and CDR2 FQNEAQ (reference sequence). The CDR3 extends over 15 amino acids. Trimming pared 1 base from V and 9 bases from J, leaving 13 bases between. The CDR3 spells CASSLEQGRGSPLHF. As DNA, the CDR3 is TGTGCCAGCAGCTTAGAGCAGGGTAGGGGTTCACCCCTCCACTTT.

The V call is TRBV5-5, the J call TRBJ2-2; no clear D gene. The CDR3 length is 13 residues. Trimming stripped 6 bases from V and 7 bases from J, with 13 bases between. The germline V gene has CDR1 SGHKS and CDR2 YYEKEE (reference sequence). The chain's CDR3 is CASIRRVDGELFF. Here the CDR3 DNA reads TGTGCCAGCATCCGTCGGGTGGACGGGGAGCTGTTTTTT.

The V and J genes are TRBV7-2 and TRBJ2-2; no firm D call. The CDR3 contains 14 residues. Germline lookup yields CDR1 SGHTA and CDR2 FQGNSA. The V end lost 2 bases, the J end lost 4 bases, and 8 bases lay between the germline ends. The CDR3: CASSLSTITGELFF. The CDR3 nucleotides are TGTGCCAGCAGCTTATCGACCATCACCGGGGAGCTGTTTTTT.

CDR3 DNA sequence: TGTGCCAGCAGTTTAGATTCGTCCGGGACTAGCGGGAAACGGGAGCAGTTCTTC. Translating it yields CASSLDSSGTSGKREQFF. The genes are TRBV27 and TRBJ2-1, with 13 nucleotides matching TRBD2. Germline loops: CDR1 MNHEY, CDR2 SMNVEV (reference sequence). After removal of 2 bases from V and 10 bases from J, the junction contained 14 bases not matched to a gene. This CDR3 is built from 18 residues.

The CDR3 bases are TGTGCCAGCCGACGGACTAGCAGGAGGGAGACCCAGTACTTC. Residues: CASRRTSRRETQYF. This chain uses TRBV6-5 with TRBJ2-5, with 8 bases identical to TRBD2. Per the germline V gene, CDR1 is MNHEY and CDR2 is SVGAGI. This CDR3 is 14 amino acids long. V lost 8 bases and J lost 5; bases outside the gene matches: 10.

In this sample, this clone turned up once. This chain uses TRBV6-5 with TRBJ2-2, with D perhaps matching TRBD2 (6 bases). CDR1 and CDR2 from the germline V gene are MNHEY and SVGAGI. V lost 5 bases, J lost 0 bases, and 10 bases lay in between. The CDR3 has 15 residues. CDR3 in DNA: TGTGCCAGCAGTAGGGGCGGGGCGAACACCGGGGAGCTGTTTTTT. Translating gives CASSRGGANTGELFF.

The rearrangement joins TRBV5-6 to TRBJ2-2, with D perhaps matching TRBD1 (6 bases). CDR1 and CDR2 from the germline V gene are SGHDT and YYEEEE. The CDR3 covers 16 residues. V was pared by 3 bases and J by 2 bases, with 14 bases between. CDR3 in DNA: TGTGCCAGCAGCTCGGTCGACAGGCCTAACACCGGGGAGCTGTTTTTT. As protein: CASSSVDRPNTGELFF.

The rearrangement links TRBV5-1 to TRBJ1-1; TRBD1 agrees at 8 bases. V was pared by 4 bases and J by 4 bases, with 6 bases of the junction left unmatched. The CDR3 runs 14 residues. Germline CDR1 is SGHRS and CDR2 is YFSETQ. CDR3 amino acids: CASSEDRDGTEAFF. The CDR3 DNA reads as TGCGCCAGCAGCGAGGACAGGGACGGCACTGAAGCTTTCTTT.

The gene calls are TRBV6-6 and TRBJ2-5; D not certain. Germline V CDR1 and CDR2: MNHNY, SVGAGI (reference sequence). V lost 7 bases and J 2 bases, leaving 17 bases between the germline ends. This CDR3 is 15 amino acids long. The chain's CDR3 is CASIRKMGPQETQYF. The CDR3 DNA is TGTGCCAGCATTCGAAAAATGGGCCCACAAGAGACCCAGTACTTC.

The chain links TRBV7-9 to TRBJ1-1; no clear D. CDR1 is SEHNR, CDR2 FQNEAQ, per germline (reference sequence). The CDR3 loop spans 14 amino acids. V was pared by 5 bases and J by 5 bases, with 15 bases between. CDR3 sequence: CASSAELVSTEAFF. The CDR3 nucleotides are TGTGCCAGCAGCGCGGAGCTTGTTTCTACTGAAGCTTTCTTT.

This chain connects TRBV5-5 to TRBJ2-5, with unresolved D. V shed 4 bases and J shed 1 base, with 5 bases lying between them. The CDR3 sequence is 12 residues long. Germline lookup yields CDR1 SGHKS and CDR2 YYEKEE (reference sequence). CDR3 sequence (DNA): TGTGCCAGCAGCCGAATCCAAGAGACCCAGTACTTC. This codes for CASSRIQETQYF.

The chain recombines TRBV18 with TRBJ2-7; 8 nucleotides align to TRBD1. The junction had 6 bases not matched to a gene; V was cut back by 3 bases and J by 5 bases. Germline V gene sequence: CDR1 KGHSH, CDR2 LQKENI. CDR3 length equals 14 residues. The CDR3 is CASSPGAGGDEQYF. The CDR3 DNA follows: TGTGCCAGCTCACCGGGAGCAGGGGGCGACGAGCAGTACTTC.